Presented here are 9 T cell receptor beta chains from one specimen sequenced in a study of cytomegalovirus exposure and HLA in healthy donors. PCR involved 60 Vbeta and 13 Jbeta primers. Here immunoSEQ multiplex PCR was the method, and the copy in TCRdb shows in-frame clones only, minus some. The table has 200,000 to 250,000 clones, approximately 80% seen once; the top ten hold 0.58%. Sample: PBMCs. The receptors were gathered from a woman between 40 and 55 years old in good health and CMV-seronegative.

The chain is built from TRBV4-2 and TRBJ2-1; 10 positions match TRBD2. The J segment lost 4 bases and the V segment lost 0 bases, leaving 12 bases of the junction unmatched. This CDR3 has 19 amino acids. Germline CDR1 is LGHNA and CDR2 is YNFKEQ. CDR3 loop: CASSQEVIFGTSVYNEQFF. In DNA, the CDR3 is TGTGCCAGCAGCCAAGAGGTTATCTTTGGGACTAGCGTATACAATGAGCAGTTCTTC.

The J gene is TRBJ1-4, the V gene TRBV7-8, with 7 positions matching TRBD1. The ends lost 3 bases at V and 4 bases at J; junction bases unmatched: 2. The CDR3 has 14 amino acids. Germline loops: CDR1 SGHVS, CDR2 FQNEAQ. The CDR3 region has the DNA TGTGCCAGCAGCTTGACAGGGCTTAATGAAAAACTGTTTTTT. Amino acids: CASSLTGLNEKLFF.

The rearrangement uses TRBV9 and TRBJ2-2; D gene unclear. V was cut by 1 base and J by 0 bases, with 13 bases left in between. The length of the CDR3 is 17 residues. Germline CDR1 and CDR2: SGDLS and YYNGEE. CDR3 sequence (DNA): TGTGCCAGCAGCGTATCACCTTTACTGACGAACACCGGGGAGCTGTTTTTT. It translates to CASSVSPLLTNTGELFF.

The chain has TRBV9 and TRBJ2-3; 11 bases fit TRBD2. This CDR3 comprises 17 residues. The V segment lost 3 bases and the J segment 4 bases; nucleotides outside the gene matches: 10. Germline V CDR1 and CDR2: SGDLS, YYNGEE. CDR3 loop: CASSDRASGGPADTQYF. The CDR3 DNA follows: TGTGCCAGCAGCGATCGGGCTAGCGGGGGGCCTGCAGATACGCAGTATTTT.

This clone was seen only once. The V call is TRBV27, the J call TRBJ2-5; TRBD1 matches at 8 bases. Germline CDR1 is MNHEY and CDR2 is SMNVEV (reference sequence). Unmatched junction bases numbered 6, after V lost 5 bases and J lost 7 bases. The length of the CDR3 is 13 residues. CDR3 in DNA: TGTGCCAGCAGTAAGACAGGGGCAACGACCCAGTACTTC. Its protein is CASSKTGATTQYF.

The V call is TRBV19, the J call TRBJ1-5, with TRBD1 as a possible D gene (5 bases). Germline V CDR1 and CDR2: LNHDA, SQIVND (reference sequence). V lost 6 bases and J 0 bases, leaving 12 bases between the germline ends. The CDR3 loop spans 15 amino acids. CDR3 protein: CASRTAGNSNQPQHF. CDR3 DNA sequence: TGTGCCAGTAGGACGGCAGGGAATAGCAATCAGCCCCAGCATTTT. The full variable domain, with the rest looked up from reference TRBV19 and TRBJ1-5, is DGGITQSPKYLFRKEGQNVTLSCEQNLNHDAMYWYRQDPGQGLRLIYYSQIVNDFQKGDIAEGYSVSREKKESFPLTVTSAQKNPTAFYLCASRTAGNSNQPQHFGDGTRLSIL.

This sequence joins TRBV18 and TRBJ1-1; D call uncertain. Germline CDR1 is KGHSH and CDR2 is LQKENI. CDR3 length: 17 residues. Trimming took off 0 bases at V and 3 bases at J, with 17 bases between the two ends. The CDR3 DNA reads as TGTGCCAGCTCACCACCACCCAGATCGAGAGCGGACACTGAAGCTTTCTTT. Translation: CASSPPPRSRADTEAFF.

This clone occurred a few times. V gene TRBV15 combines with J gene TRBJ2-3; 7 positions agree with TRBD2. The germline V gene encodes CDR1 LNHNV and CDR2 YYDKDF (reference sequence). V gave up 6 bases and J gave up 2 bases; unmatched junction bases: 8. This CDR3 is built from 15 residues. CDR3 in amino acids: CATRSGKRYTDTQYF. Written as DNA, the CDR3 is TGTGCCACCAGAAGCGGGAAAAGATACACAGATACGCAGTATTTT.

The chain joins TRBV9 to TRBJ2-3; no firm D call. The germline V gene has CDR1 SGDLS and CDR2 YYNGEE. Trimming left V 2 bases short and J 0 bases short, with 7 bases between. The CDR3 runs to 14 residues. Written as DNA, the CDR3 is TGTGCCAGCAGCGTTGGCCCTAGCACAGATACGCAGTATTTT. It yields the protein CASSVGPSTDTQYF.